This T cell receptor beta chain was identified in a study of CD8 T cells in ankylosing spondylitis. Study-wide results and limits: Some of the motif variants had earlier been found in reactive arthritis patients' fluid and blood. Matched ankylosing spondylitis synovial fluid reportedly showed significant enrichment of disease-linked clones. For ankylosing spondylitis blood, a TCR beta motif of seven to nine highly homologous variants appeared characteristic.

Looked up from germline, CDR1 is LGHNA and CDR2 is YNFKEQ. The length of the CDR3 is 14 residues. The V and J ends lost 6 bases and 0 bases, in that order; junction bases with no gene match: 1. The sample holds many counts of this clonotype. Its cognate antigen is unknown. Each CDR3 protein gets one entry after TCRdb re-called the 5' RACE reads with MiXCR. The sample lists over 100,000 distinct CDR3 sequences; around 7% were seen once. The sequenced sample consisted of blood, either unsorted or a sorted T cell fraction (not recorded which). This sequence originates from a male donor with ankylosing spondylitis or in good health (not recorded which). This rearrangement joins TRBV4-2 to TRBJ2-2, with TRBD1 identical over 7 bases. CDR3 loop: CASRGQANTGELFF. As DNA, the CDR3 is TGTGCCAGCAGAGGACAGGCGAACACCGGGGAGCTGTTTTTT.